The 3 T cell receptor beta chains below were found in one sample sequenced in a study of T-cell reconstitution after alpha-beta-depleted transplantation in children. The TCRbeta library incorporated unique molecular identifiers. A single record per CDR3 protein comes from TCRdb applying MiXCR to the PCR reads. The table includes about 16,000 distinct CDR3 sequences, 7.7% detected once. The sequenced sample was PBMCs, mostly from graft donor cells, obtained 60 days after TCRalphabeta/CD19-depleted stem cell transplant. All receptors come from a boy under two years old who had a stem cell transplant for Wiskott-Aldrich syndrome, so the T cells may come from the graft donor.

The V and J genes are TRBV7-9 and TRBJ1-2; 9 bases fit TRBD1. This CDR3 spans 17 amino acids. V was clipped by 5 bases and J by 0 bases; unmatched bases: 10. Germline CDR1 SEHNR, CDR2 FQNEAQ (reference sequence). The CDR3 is CASSNPGQGRSNYGYTF. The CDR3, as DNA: TGTGCCAGCAGCAACCCGGGACAGGGAAGATCTAACTATGGCTACACCTTC.

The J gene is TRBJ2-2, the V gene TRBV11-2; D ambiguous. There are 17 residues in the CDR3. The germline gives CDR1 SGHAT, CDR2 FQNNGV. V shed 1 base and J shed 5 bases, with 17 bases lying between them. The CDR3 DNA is TGTGCCAGCAGCTTAGTAGGGTTTCCGATGAGAACCGGGGAGCTGTTTTTT. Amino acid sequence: CASSLVGFPMRTGELFF.

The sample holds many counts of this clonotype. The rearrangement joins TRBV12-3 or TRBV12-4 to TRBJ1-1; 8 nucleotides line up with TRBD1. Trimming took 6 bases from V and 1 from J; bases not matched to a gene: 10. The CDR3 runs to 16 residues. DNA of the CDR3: TGTGCCAGCAGAATAATCCAGGGGGCCGGGAACACTGAAGCTTTCTTT. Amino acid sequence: CASRIIQGAGNTEAFF.